These 9 T cell receptor beta chains were all obtained from the same sample, sequenced in a study of CXCR3-negative and CXCR3-positive naive CD8 T cells. Notes on the study in general: CXCR3-positive naive cells had more hydrophobic TRB CDR3s than CXCR3-negative naive cells.

Their antigens remain unidentified. The libraries of TRB cDNA were constructed through 5' RACE using UMI labels. TCRdb reprocessed the 5' RACE reads, with one entry per CDR3 protein and no DNA. The sample data list about 150,000 distinct CDR3 sequences. The specimen was naive CXCR3+ CD8+ T cells from blood. Documented subset: CD45RO-CCR7+CD27+CD95- naive CD8+ T cells expressing CXCR3 (TNR3+). All receptors come from a human donor in good health. Some clones in this sample may be carry-over from other donors' samples.

The rearrangement uses TRBV7-9 and TRBJ2-5; TCRdb gives TRBD1 as the D gene, but with no DNA this cannot be confirmed. The germline gives CDR1 SEHNR, CDR2 FQNEAQ (reference sequence). CDR3 length equals 14 residues. CDR3 sequence: CASSAGFEGETQYF.

The chain links TRBV27 to TRBJ2-7. This CDR3 spans 14 amino acids. The germline CDR1 and CDR2 sequences are MNHEY and SMNVEV (reference sequence). CDR3 region: CASSLTVDSYEQYF.

The J gene is TRBJ1-1, the V gene TRBV28. The CDR3 length is 14 residues. Germline V gene sequence: CDR1 MDHEN, CDR2 SYDVKM. This CDR3 is CASTLLRQNTEAFF.

The chain has TRBV29-1 and TRBJ2-1; the D call of TRBD2 rests on TCRdb alone, since no DNA is present to check it. The V gene's germline CDR1 is SQVTM and CDR2 ANQGSEA. The CDR3 runs 15 residues. The CDR3 here is CSVDVSGGRPNEQFF.

The chain's CDR3 is CAINLHTAQDTQYF. V is TRBV23-1 and J is TRBJ2-3. TRBV23-1 is an ORF for which the function is uncertain. This CDR3 has 14 residues.

The V call is TRBV9, the J call TRBJ2-1; the TCRdb call, TRBD2, lacks DNA for checking. Germline CDR1 reads SGDLS; CDR2 reads YYNGEE. The CDR3 has 15 residues. CDR3 sequence reads: CASSSRPAGNNEQFF.

The chain links TRBV21-1 to TRBJ2-6; TCRdb gives TRBD1 as the D gene, but with no DNA this cannot be confirmed. TRBV21-1 is given as a pseudogene. This CDR3 is 13 amino acids long. The CDR3 here is CASSQRPGTGLTF.

The rearrangement joins TRBV2 to TRBJ2-2; TCRdb proposes TRBD1, but this gene call is untestable without DNA. Germline V gene sequence: CDR1 SNHLY, CDR2 FYNNEI. There are 14 residues in the CDR3. CDR3 amino acids: CASSEPRETGELFF.

The chain has TRBV7-7 and TRBJ2-1; TCRdb names TRBD1, which stays unverified in the absence of DNA. This CDR3 is 15 amino acids long. The germline CDR1 and CDR2 sequences are SSHAT and FNYEAQ (reference sequence). The CDR3 loop is CASSLAQGAMNEQFF.